The rows below give T cell receptor beta chains drawn from one sample of a study of blood T cell repertoires in COVID-19. Produced via immunoSEQ multiplex PCR; TCRdb's table is partial and in-frame only. The sample lists 87,000 or so clones, roughly 88% occurring once. The sample comprised peripheral blood. Receptor source: a woman aged 80 or over with COVID-19, enrolled during active disease. The CDR3 runs from the conserved cysteine through the conserved F or W. A D gene is named only where the DNA matches it firmly. Size is omitted from some rows. Given values are once, few, many or a class for expanded clones.

V gene	D gene	clone size	CDR3 length	J gene	CDR3 DNA	CDR3 protein
TRBV7-3	-	-	13	TRBJ1-1	TGTGCCAGCAGCAAACTCAGGGATACTGAAGCTTTCTTT	CASSKLRDTEAFF
TRBV28	-	-	14	TRBJ1-2	TGTGCCAGCAGTTTTCATGGGGCAAACTATGGCTACACCTTC	CASSFHGANYGYTF
TRBV10-3	-	once	16	TRBJ1-2	TGTGCCATCAGTGCCTTGGCTGACAGAGCTAACTATGGCTACACCTTC	CAISALADRANYGYTF
TRBV6-2/TRBV6-3	-	-	13	TRBJ1-1	TGTGCCAGCAGTTACCGGGGGGCCACTGAAGCTTTCTTT	CASSYRGATEAFF
TRBV5-1	TRBD1	-	13	TRBJ2-5	TGCGCCAGCAGCTCCGGGACAGGGAAACTAGAGTACTTC	CASSSGTGKLEYF
TRBV6-4	TRBD1	-	13	TRBJ1-5	TGTGCCAGCAGGAGGGGACAGAATCAGCCCCAGCATTTT	CASRRGQNQPQHF
TRBV9	TRBD1	-	16	TRBJ1-4	TGTGCCAGCAGCGTAGGGGGGACAGGGGGCTCTGAAAAACTGTTTTTT	CASSVGGTGGSEKLFF
TRBV7-8	-	-	16	TRBJ2-7	TGTGCCAGCAGCCTCTTGTCGGGGAGTACCAGCTACGAGCAGTACTTC	CASSLLSGSTSYEQYF
TRBV20-1	-	-	11	TRBJ2-5	TGCAGTGCTAAACAGGAAGAGACCCAGTACTTC	CSAKQEETQYF
TRBV19	-	-	14	TRBJ1-5	TGTGCCAGTAGGGGGGGGGTTAGCAATCAGCCCCAGCATTTT	CASRGGVSNQPQHF
TRBV7-9	-	few	17	TRBJ1-6	TGTGCCAGCAGCACAAGCGGGGGTGGCCTAATCGGGGCTCCCCTCCACTTT	CASSTSGGGLIGAPLHF
TRBV19	-	-	14	TRBJ1-5	TGTGCCAGTAGCCGGCGGGCCTACAATCAGCCCCAGCATTTT	CASSRRAYNQPQHF
TRBV4-1	-	-	17	TRBJ2-3	TGCGCCAGCAGCCAAGTAGCGGCTCCCCCTTTCGAGGATACGCAGTATTTT	CASSQVAAPPFEDTQYF
TRBV10-1	TRBD1	few	14	TRBJ1-2	TGCGCCAGCAGTGTCAGGGGGCTGGGCTATGGCTACACCTTC	CASSVRGLGYGYTF
TRBV10-3	-	few	11	TRBJ2-5	TGTGCCAGCAGCATGCAAGAGACCCAGTACTTC	CASSMQETQYF
TRBV6-5	-	-	15	TRBJ1-2	TGTGCCAGCAGGACACACCAGGGACTTAACTATGGCTACACCTTC	CASRTHQGLNYGYTF
TRBV7-6	TRBD1	few	15	TRBJ1-3	TGTGCCAGCAGCGCGAGGGACAGACCGCACCCCACCATATATTTT	CASSARDRPHPTIYF
TRBV6-1	-	-	13	TRBJ1-2	TGTGCCAGCAGTGAGCTCGGGGGGGGTGGCTACACCTTC	CASSELGGGGYTF
TRBV10-3	TRBD2	-	15	TRBJ2-3	TGTGCCATCACCTCGCTAGCGGGGAGCACAGATACGCAGTATTTT	CAITSLAGSTDTQYF
TRBV15	-	-	14	TRBJ2-7	TGTGCCACCAGCAGAGCATCGAGCTCCTACGAGCAGTACTTC	CATSRASSSYEQYF
TRBV10-3	-	-	12	TRBJ1-2	TGTGCCATCGGCAACCCGGGATGGGGCTACACCTTC	CAIGNPGWGYTF
TRBV10-3	-	-	15	TRBJ1-3	TGTGCCATCAGTGAGATGGCAGGGGCTGGAAACACCATATATTTT	CAISEMAGAGNTIYF
TRBV3-1/TRBV3-2	-	-	17	TRBJ2-4	TGTGCCAGCAGCCAAGTTATCGGGGTCGAAGCCAAAAACATTCAGTACTTC	CASSQVIGVEAKNIQYF
TRBV4-1	TRBD1	-	19	TRBJ1-5	TGCGCCAGCAGCCACTTTAGAGCCGGGACAGGGGTTAGCAATCAGCCCCAGCATTTT	CASSHFRAGTGVSNQPQHF
TRBV27	-	-	16	TRBJ2-5	TGTGCCAGCAGTTTTCAGCCGGGTGCCCCAAGTGTGACCCAGTACTTC	CASSFQPGAPSVTQYF
TRBV4-1	TRBD2	-	14	TRBJ2-5	TGCGCCAGCAGCCAAGGAGCGGGAGGGGAGACCCAGTACTTC	CASSQGAGGETQYF
TRBV5-1	TRBD2	-	14	TRBJ2-7	TGCGCCAGCAGCTTAAGCGGGAGGTCCTACGAGCAGTACTTC	CASSLSGRSYEQYF
TRBV30	TRBD2	-	16	TRBJ2-1	TGTGCCTGGAGTGTCCGCGCTGCGGGGGGGCTTGGTGAGCAGTTCTTC	CAWSVRAAGGLGEQFF
TRBV2	TRBD1	few	14	TRBJ1-3	TGTGCCAGCACCGGACAGGGGAAAGGAAACACCATATATTTT	CASTGQGKGNTIYF
TRBV29-1	-	-	13	TRBJ2-1	TGCAGCGGGAGACCCTCCTCCTACAATGAGCAGTTCTTC	CSGRPSSYNEQFF
TRBV30	-	few	14	TRBJ1-3	TGTGCCCGATCCACAGGGCCCTCTGGAAACACCATATATTTT	CARSTGPSGNTIYF
TRBV18	TRBD1	-	15	TRBJ2-5	TGTGCCAGCTCACCGACCGGGACAGGGTATGAGACCCAGTACTTC	CASSPTGTGYETQYF
TRBV7-2	TRBD1	-	15	TRBJ2-5	TGTGCCAGCAGCTTAACCGGGACAGGAGAAGAGACCCAGTACTTC	CASSLTGTGEETQYF
TRBV29-1	-	few	15	TRBJ2-7	TGCAGCGTTCAGGTCAGCCGGATGACCTTCTACGAGCAGTACTTC	CSVQVSRMTFYEQYF
TRBV28	-	-	15	TRBJ2-1	TGTGCCAGCACTCCCCCCCGACTAACGGGCGGAAAGCAGTTCTTC	CASTPPRLTGGKQFF
TRBV5-6	-	-	15	TRBJ1-2	TGTGCCAGCAGCTGGGGACGGGGGACTAACTATGGCTACACCTTC	CASSWGRGTNYGYTF
TRBV2	-	-	16	TRBJ1-5	TGTGCCAGCAGTCGTGACAGGCGTCCCCCGAATCAGCCCCAGCATTTT	CASSRDRRPPNQPQHF
TRBV6-5	TRBD1	-	14	TRBJ1-6	TGTGCCAGCAGCTTGACAGGGATTAATTCACCCCTCCACTTT	CASSLTGINSPLHF
TRBV28	TRBD2	-	15	TRBJ2-7	TGTGCCAGCAGTATTTCGGGACTAGCGGGCTACGAGCAGTACTTC	CASSISGLAGYEQYF
TRBV7-3	-	-	15	TRBJ1-1	TGTGCCAGCAGCCCCCGAGGGCGGATGAACACTGAAGCTTTCTTT	CASSPRGRMNTEAFF
TRBV29-1	-	once	11	TRBJ2-3	TGCAGCTTTGGACTGGTTGACACGCAGTATTTT	CSFGLVDTQYF
TRBV28	TRBD1	-	14	TRBJ1-2	TGTGCCAGCAGTTGGACAGGGCCGAACTATGGCTACACCTTC	CASSWTGPNYGYTF
TRBV4-1	TRBD1	-	15	TRBJ2-7	TGCGCCAGCAGCCAACCGGGACAGGGGGTGTACGAGCAGTACTTC	CASSQPGQGVYEQYF
TRBV10-1	-	-	14	TRBJ2-1	TGCGCCAGCAATCCTCGAGTCTCCTACAATGAGCAGTTCTTC	CASNPRVSYNEQFF
TRBV6-5	TRBD2	-	14	TRBJ2-5	TGTGCCAGCAGTCCCTGGGGGGGACAAGAGACCCAGTACTTC	CASSPWGGQETQYF
TRBV15	TRBD1	-	13	TRBJ1-1	TGTGCCACCCGTCAACAGGGGGTGGCTGAAGCTTTCTTT	CATRQQGVAEAFF
TRBV24-1	TRBD1	-	15	TRBJ2-7	TGTGCCACCAGTGACACCGGGACAGGGTCGTACGAGCAGTACTTC	CATSDTGTGSYEQYF
TRBV2	-	few	19	TRBJ1-4	TGTGCCAGCAGACCGCCGTTGGGTGAGGGCTCAGGCACTAATGAAAAACTGTTTTTT	CASRPPLGEGSGTNEKLFF
TRBV18	-	-	14	TRBJ2-3	TGTGCCAGCTCAACACTAGCACCAGCAGATACGCAGTATTTT	CASSTLAPADTQYF
TRBV7-8	-	-	13	TRBJ2-7	TGTGCCAGCAGTAGGGGGAGCTCCTACGAGCAGTACTTC	CASSRGSSYEQYF
TRBV6-5	TRBD1	few	14	TRBJ2-7	TGTGCCAGCAGTTCTACGGGACAGAGCTACGAGCAGTACTTC	CASSSTGQSYEQYF
TRBV11-3	-	-	16	TRBJ1-1	TGTGCCAGCAGCCTAACCGGCGGACACCGGAACACTGAAGCTTTCTTT	CASSLTGGHRNTEAFF
TRBV5-4	TRBD1	-	16	TRBJ2-3	TGTGCCAGCAGCTCAGAAACAGGGGGCAGTACAGATACGCAGTATTTT	CASSSETGGSTDTQYF
TRBV28	TRBD1	once	15	TRBJ1-1	TGTGCCAGCAGTATACCAGGGGGCTCGAACACTGAAGCTTTCTTT	CASSIPGGSNTEAFF
TRBV18	-	few	14	TRBJ1-5	TGTGCCAGCTCACCGACCGGATCCGGGATGGCCCAGCATTTT	CASSPTGSGMAQHF
TRBV27	TRBD2	-	15	TRBJ2-1	TGTGCCAGCAGTCACATAGCGGGAGGGCCCCATGAGCAGTTCTTC	CASSHIAGGPHEQFF
TRBV6-2/TRBV6-3	-	-	12	TRBJ1-6	TGTGCCAGCAGTACGACAGGACCACCCCTCCACTTT	CASSTTGPPLHF
TRBV2	-	-	14	TRBJ1-2	TGTGCCAGCAGTGAAGTGAGGGGAGGGGAGGGCTACACCTTC	CASSEVRGGEGYTF
TRBV10-3	-	-	16	TRBJ1-1	TGTGCCATCAGTGAACCCGGGAGTATACAGGACACTGAAGCTTTCTTT	CAISEPGSIQDTEAFF
TRBV18	-	-	12	TRBJ1-6	TGTGCCAGCTCATCGGACACGGCCCGGTCCCACTTT	CASSSDTARSHF